Here is one T cell receptor (beta chain) with its context. This entry is derived from a study of blood T cell repertoires in COVID-19. At the level of the study: Acute-phase and convalescent COVID-19 samples originated in the United States, Italy and Spain. T cells, B-cell-depleted T cells, or PBMCs provided the cDNA or gDNA that served as material.

In the authors' methods: Amplification from reference gene primers served as the basis for estimated nucleated cell counts. TCRdb's copy holds only in-frame clones and misses some; the assay was immunoSEQ multiplex PCR. Clone size and V and J calls were adopted from that table, with D and trimming inferred from the DNA. The table has 55,000 to 80,000 clones, roughly 74% seen once. Germline trimming cut 3 bases from V and 15 bases from J; bases unmatched to any gene: 14. Per the germline V gene, CDR1 is SGHTA and CDR2 is FQGNSA. The CDR3 sequence is 14 residues long. J is TRBJ2-1 and V is TRBV7-2; TRBD1 matches 7 bases. The TCR comes from an elderly woman with acute or convalescent COVID-19. The specimen sequenced was peripheral blood. CDR3 in DNA: TGTGCCAGCAGCTTCAGTAATTCAGGACAGGCGCCGTTCTTC. It is translated as CASSFSNSGQAPFF.